This T cell receptor beta chain was found in a study of T cells in Graves' hyperthyroidism and ophthalmopathy. Study-wide results and caveats: The model foresaw ophthalmopathy a median around 6.4 months prior to onset.

Amplification yielded TCR beta CDR3 regions, with RNA transcripts as the source. First-round RT-PCR with HTBI primers amplified the TCR CDR3 region. TCRdb called the multiplex PCR reads again in MiXCR, with one record for every CDR3 protein. The table records approximately 700,000 distinct CDR3 sequences, roughly 15% of them present only once. Participants, patients aged 18 to 65, had newly diagnosed hyperthyroidism with a duration under 2 months. The PBMCs were taken from around 10 ml of fresh peripheral blood. Many counts were recorded for this clonotype. Its antigen remains unidentified. This CDR3 spans 13 amino acids. V gave up 6 bases and J gave up 4 bases; unmatched junction bases: 4.

Source material: blood. This receptor was obtained from a young man with Graves' hyperthyroidism. This sequence joins TRBV12-3 or TRBV12-4 and TRBJ2-3, with 7 bases fitting TRBD2. The CDR3 DNA follows: TGTGCCAGCAGCTTTACTAGCGCAGATACGCAGTATTTT. It is translated as CASSFTSADTQYF.